The 27 T cell receptor beta chains in this list originate from one sample, sequenced in a study of CD8+ T cells in alopecia areata. Isolated RNA was reverse transcribed into cDNA used as the sequencing template. The assay was immunoSEQ multiplex PCR, and TCRdb's table has in-frame clones only and misses some. The table lists fewer than 110,000 clones, 55% of them singletons. Sequenced material: CD4+ T cells sorted from blood. These receptor sequences come from a human donor in good health.

V is TRBV11-2 and J is TRBJ2-1; D ambiguous. V was pared by 4 bases and J by 0 bases, with 13 bases between. The germline gives CDR1 SGHAT, CDR2 FQNNGV. The CDR3 runs to 16 residues. The CDR3 nucleotides are TGTGCCAGCAGCTCGATCCGGGCCTCCTCCTACAATGAGCAGTTCTTC. Its protein is CASSSIRASSYNEQFF. Supplemented by reference TRBV11-2 and TRBJ2-1, the full variable domain reads EAGVAQSPRYKIIEKRQSVAFWCNPISGHATLYWYQQILGQGPKLLIQFQNNGVVDDSQLPKDRFSAERLKGVDSTLKIQPAKLEDSAVYLCASSSIRASSYNEQFFGPGTRLTVL.

This clone was counted only a few times. This chain connects TRBV13 to TRBJ1-5; D uncertain. The ends were cut back, 2 bases at V and 6 bases at J, with 5 bases in the middle. Germline V gives CDR1 PRHDT, CDR2 FYEKMQ (reference sequence). The CDR3 length is 12 residues. The CDR3 here is CASSLFGQPQHF. In DNA form, the CDR3 reads TGTGCCAGCAGCTTATTTGGTCAGCCCCAGCATTTT.

The V and J genes are TRBV19 and TRBJ2-5; 7 bases agree with TRBD1. The CDR3 contains 14 residues. CDR1 is LNHDA, CDR2 SQIVND, per germline (reference sequence). V shed 6 bases and J 8 bases; nucleotides not matched to a gene: 12. Here the CDR3 reads CASSPEKGARTQYF. In DNA, the CDR3 is TGTGCCAGTAGCCCCGAGAAGGGGGCCCGCACCCAGTACTTC.

CDR3 DNA sequence: TGTGCCAGCAGCCAGCCAAGTCATAATTCACCCCTCCACTTT. This sequence encodes CASSQPSHNSPLHF. The rearrangement uses TRBV4-2 and TRBJ1-6; D remains ambiguous. The germline V gene encodes CDR1 LGHNA and CDR2 YNFKEQ. Trimming took 3 bases from V and 5 from J, leaving 8 bases between them. The CDR3 covers 14 residues.

V and J are TRBV29-1 and TRBJ1-1, with TRBD1 matching 7 bases. This CDR3 region has 13 residues. Germline lookup yields CDR1 SQVTM and CDR2 ANQGSEA. V gave up 7 bases and J gave up 7 bases; unmatched junction bases: 12. CDR3 coding DNA: TGCAGCGCTGTACAGGGGCCCGGGGGTGAAGCTTTCTTT. Its translation: CSAVQGPGGEAFF.

The chain joins TRBV7-2 to TRBJ1-1; D is possibly TRBD1 (5 bases). CDR1 is SGHTA and CDR2 is FQGNSA in the germline V gene. The V end lost 5 bases, the J end lost 12 bases, and 19 bases lay between the germline ends. This CDR3 comprises 13 residues. As DNA, the CDR3 is TGTGCCAGCAGCCTCGGGACGGTGGATATGTCTTTCTTT. It encodes CASSLGTVDMSFF.

J is TRBJ2-1 and V is TRBV6-5, with 7 bases lining up with TRBD1. V shed 8 bases and J 3 bases; nucleotides not matched to a gene: 10. This CDR3 has 15 amino acids. CDR1 and CDR2 from the germline V gene are MNHEY and SVGAGI. The CDR3 nucleotides are TGTGCCAGCCATAAGCTTGGACAGGTCTACAATGAGCAGTTCTTC. Amino acid sequence: CASHKLGQVYNEQFF.

This chain uses TRBV30 with TRBJ2-5, with TRBD2 as a possible D gene (6 bases). The V and J ends lost 1 base and 5 bases respectively, with 14 bases between them. Germline values: CDR1 GTSNPN, CDR2 SVGIG (reference sequence). This CDR3 region has 14 residues. The CDR3 nucleotides are TGTGCCTGGAGTGGCTTGGGGGGAAGGGAGACCCAGTACTTC. Its protein product is CAWSGLGGRETQYF.

The chain uses TRBV29-1 and TRBJ2-7; D remains ambiguous. V was cut by 5 bases and J by 2 bases, with 19 bases left in between. The CDR3 runs to 15 residues. The germline gives CDR1 SQVTM, CDR2 ANQGSEA. The CDR3 spells CSVQLPGWGTYEQYF. The CDR3 DNA is TGCAGCGTTCAACTCCCCGGGTGGGGAACCTACGAGCAGTACTTC.

This clone has just a few counts. The V and J genes are TRBV29-1 and TRBJ2-7, with 14 bases fitting TRBD2. CDR1 and CDR2 from the germline V gene are SQVTM and ANQGSEA. The trim removed 6 bases at V and 6 bases at J, leaving 19 bases unmatched. The length of the CDR3 is 18 residues. As DNA, the CDR3 is TGCAGCGTCCGATGGACTAGCGGGGGGCTACCTTCATCGGTCGAGCAGTACTTC. It codes for CSVRWTSGGLPSSVEQYF.

This clone has only a few counts. This chain joins TRBV5-1 and TRBJ1-2; D ambiguous. Trimming shortened V by 2 bases and J by 7 bases, and 12 bases separated the two germline ends. The CDR3 covers 13 residues. CDR1 is SGHRS and CDR2 is YFSETQ in the germline V gene. CDR3 bases: TGCGCCAGCAGCTTCGAGGGAACTGGTGGCTACACCTTC. It is translated as CASSFEGTGGYTF.

The rearrangement joins TRBV30 to TRBJ2-7; D could derive from TRBD1 or TRBD2 (5 bases each). Trimming cost V 2 bases and J 6 bases, with 8 bases left between them. This CDR3 has 11 residues. Per the germline V gene, CDR1 is GTSNPN and CDR2 is SVGIG (reference sequence). The CDR3 protein is CAWSRDGEQYF. CDR3 coding DNA: TGTGCCTGGAGTCGGGACGGCGAGCAGTACTTC.

The chain joins TRBV10-3 to TRBJ2-3; D could derive from TRBD1 or TRBD2 (6 bases each). Trimming shortened V by 5 bases and J by 2 bases, and 8 bases separated the two germline ends. CDR1 ENHRY and CDR2 SYGVKD come from the germline V gene. The CDR3 has 13 amino acids. The CDR3 spells CAISPGATDTQYF. The CDR3 coding sequence is TGTGCCATCAGTCCGGGGGCCACAGATACGCAGTATTTT.

This clone turned up a few times. This rearrangement joins TRBV28 to TRBJ2-1; D is unclear. V was pared by 4 bases and J by 6 bases, with 10 bases between. Germline V gives CDR1 MDHEN, CDR2 SYDVKM. This CDR3 is 13 amino acids long. As DNA, the CDR3 is TGTGCCAGCAGTTCGCCCCTGGGCAATGAGCAGTTCTTC. As protein: CASSSPLGNEQFF.

On this clone: Within the sample, other DNA sequences also encode this same CDR3. V and J are TRBV7-9 and TRBJ1-2, with D perhaps matching TRBD1 (5 bases). The CDR3 has 13 amino acids. Germline V gene sequence: CDR1 SEHNR, CDR2 FQNEAQ (reference sequence). Trimming removed 1 base from V and 2 bases from J, with 5 bases in between. In DNA, the CDR3 is TGTGCCAGCAGCTTAGGACAGAACTATGGCTACACCTTC. It codes for CASSLGQNYGYTF.

The V call is TRBV5-1, the J call TRBJ1-2; D possibly corresponds to TRBD1 (6 bases). The CDR3 loop spans 16 amino acids. Trimming took 5 bases from V and 4 from J, leaving 21 bases between them. Germline V lookup: CDR1 SGHRS, CDR2 YFSETQ. CDR3 nucleotides: TGCGCCAGCAGTCGGGGGGCCGGGTCCCAGGCCTATGGCTACACCTTC. It translates to CASSRGAGSQAYGYTF.

This rearrangement joins TRBV11-2 to TRBJ1-1; D is uncertain. CDR1 and CDR2 from the germline V gene are SGHAT and FQNNGV. CDR3 length equals 15 residues. The ends were cut back, 5 bases at V and 1 base at J, with 14 bases in the middle. Written as DNA, the CDR3 is TGTGCCAGCAGCCCTAGTGGGTCCACGAACACTGAAGCTTTCTTT. It specifies CASSPSGSTNTEAFF.

The V call is TRBV7-6, the J call TRBJ2-7; D is possibly TRBD1 (6 bases). CDR1 and CDR2 (germline): SGHVS, FNYEAQ. The CDR3 is 14 residues long. V was cut by 2 bases and J by 3 bases, with 11 bases left in between. Here the CDR3 DNA reads TGTGCCAGCAGCTTAAGTGGACAGAACTACGAGCAGTACTTC. Translating it yields CASSLSGQNYEQYF.

The chain employs TRBV7-9 and TRBJ2-1; D not resolved. V was pared by 3 bases and J by 5 bases, with 11 bases between. The CDR3 has 14 amino acids. The germline V gene has CDR1 SEHNR and CDR2 FQNEAQ (reference sequence). This CDR3 reads CASSFGILNNEQFF. CDR3 bases: TGTGCCAGCAGCTTCGGCATTCTCAACAATGAGCAGTTCTTC. Supplemented by reference TRBV7-9 and TRBJ2-1, the full variable domain reads DTGVSQNPRHKITKRGQNVTFRCDPISEHNRLYWYRQTLGQGPEFLTYFQNEAQLEKSRLLSDRFSAERPKGSFSTLEIQRTEQGDSAMYLCASSFGILNNEQFFGPGTRLTVL.

This chain connects TRBV5-6 to TRBJ1-2; D is unclear. In germline, CDR1 is SGHDT, CDR2 YYEEEE. Trimming cost V 0 bases and J 6 bases, with 12 bases left between them. The CDR3 is 14 amino acids. The CDR3 DNA reads TGTGCCAGCAGCTTGGATGCCGGGGTTGATGGCTACACCTTC. It encodes CASSLDAGVDGYTF.

V and J are TRBV7-2 and TRBJ1-4, with no clear D. Trimming took 5 bases from V and 6 from J, leaving 10 bases between them. This CDR3 has 13 residues. Germline CDR1 is SGHTA and CDR2 is FQGNSA. The CDR3 coding sequence is TGTGCCAGCAGCCAAGATAAGGATGAAAAACTGTTTTTT. Residues: CASSQDKDEKLFF.

The chain links TRBV29-1 to TRBJ1-2, with 9 bases that match TRBD1. Germline CDR1 reads SQVTM; CDR2 reads ANQGSEA. This CDR3 is 10 amino acids long. DNA of the CDR3: TGCAGTGGGACAGGGCCTGGCTACACCTTC. Residues: CSGTGPGYTF.

This clone occurred a few times. The chain uses TRBV29-1 and TRBJ1-1; TRBD1 is a possible D gene (6 bases). The germline V and J ends were trimmed by 4 bases and 2 bases, with 17 bases remaining between them. The V gene's germline CDR1 is SQVTM and CDR2 ANQGSEA. The length of the CDR3 is 15 residues. The CDR3 region has the DNA TGCAGCGTTGGCGTTTTCGACAGGAGAAACACTGAAGCTTTCTTT. Its protein product is CSVGVFDRRNTEAFF.

This clone was seen a single time. The V call is TRBV29-1, the J call TRBJ1-1; D might be TRBD1 (6 bases). The V and J ends lost 7 bases and 1 base respectively, with 13 bases between them. The CDR3 spans 13 residues. Germline V gene data show CDR1 as SQVTM and CDR2 as ANQGSEA. The CDR3 DNA reads as TGCAGCGCTTCCGGGACAACGAACACTGAAGCTTTCTTT. This encodes CSASGTTNTEAFF.

J is TRBJ1-2 and V is TRBV28; TRBD1 matches at 9 bases. The junction had 19 bases not matched to a gene; V was cut back by 6 bases and J by 8 bases. Germline CDR1 reads MDHEN; CDR2 reads SYDVKM. The CDR3 spans 17 residues. The chain's CDR3 is CASRFPLGTGTTPGYTF. CDR3 coding DNA: TGTGCCAGCAGGTTCCCTCTGGGGACAGGGACGACTCCGGGCTACACCTTC.

The chain recombines TRBV30 with TRBJ2-7, with 7 bases lining up with TRBD2. This CDR3 contains 12 residues. With 1 base clipped from V and 6 bases from J, the junction kept 3 bases outside the gene matches. CDR1 and CDR2 (germline): GTSNPN, SVGIG (reference sequence). The CDR3 here is CAWSASGGEQYF. The CDR3 coding sequence is TGTGCCTGGAGTGCATCGGGGGGCGAGCAGTACTTC. Full variable domain (missing parts from reference TRBV30 and TRBJ2-7): SQTIHQWPATLVQPVGSPLSLECTVEGTSNPNLYWYRQAAGRGLQLLFYSVGIGQISSEVPQNLSASRPQDRQFILSSKKLLLSDSGFYLCAWSASGGEQYFGPGTRLTVT.

V gene TRBV7-8 combines with J gene TRBJ2-4; 8 bases are a match to TRBD2. V shed 5 bases and J 8 bases; nucleotides not matched to a gene: 8. CDR1 and CDR2 (germline): SGHVS, FQNEAQ. The CDR3 spans 14 residues. The DNA of the CDR3 is TGTGCCAGCAGCCAGGCGGGGGGCTGGGACATTCAGTACTTC. It is translated as CASSQAGGWDIQYF.